This T cell receptor (beta chain) appears in the sequencing data of a study of T cells in Graves' hyperthyroidism and ophthalmopathy (dated by TCRdb to between 2018 and 2021). Looking at the study overall: Peripheral blood samples were taken at initial diagnosis, before any treatment was given. To identify distinguishing TCR V-J signatures, a discovery cohort of 100 patients was used, comprising 40 to 45 with Graves' ophthalmopathy and around 57 with stable Graves' hyperthyroidism. Prospective prediction of ophthalmopathy was tested in an independent validation cohort of about 19 hyperthyroidism patients and 17 patients who later progressed to ophthalmopathy. For training and testing, the roughly 97 patients in the discovery cohort were randomly divided in a 7:3 ratio. The study also compared thyroid tissue and blood T-cell repertoires from roughly six Graves' hyperthyroidism patients. Once sampling was done, hyperthyroidism patients were given methimazole at a starting dose of 30 mg daily, whereas ophthalmopathy patients were given high-dose intravenous methylprednisolone. TCR Vbeta CDR3 sequencing of around 130 peripheral blood samples (roughly 43 ophthalmopathy, about 80 hyperthyroidism and approximately 17 progressor patients) is reported in the paper.

The table lists this clonotype with many counts. The antigen this receptor binds is unknown. Nothing much larger sits one base from this clone, and base qualities are not available. The TCR beta CDR3 regions were amplified from RNA transcripts. For the first round of RT-PCR on the TCR CDR3, the HTBI primer set was used together with the Qiagen OneStep RT-PCR kit. A second multiplex PCR round built the libraries, followed by size selection and purification. Paired-end sequencing of the libraries was performed with 100 bp reads on an Illumina HiSeq2000. Concerning the study's data processing: SOAPnuke was used to process the raw data, with reads discarded if the reads contained adapters or uncalled bases, had a mean Phred below 15, or lacked an exact constant-primer or identifier match. High-quality paired reads were merged using COPE v1.2.5, and each unique nucleotide sequence was defined as a clonotype. Clonotypes were aligned to IMGT TRBV, TRBD and TRBJ reference segments using MiTCR v1.1. The analysis was restricted to V-J combinations with a frequency above 0.0001, which together covered roughly 99% of the repertoires. A TCS score was defined as the ratio between F50 (clonal expansion) and ExV (chaos), using BLOSUM62-based TCRdist between CDR3 peptides within each V-J. Welch's t-statistics and random forest reduced roughly 540 V-J features to 10 to 15, which were used in a naive Bayes classifier (R e1071). The public reads were quality trimmed at Q25 with fastp and then assembled into clones with MiXCR by TCRdb, keeping productive beta chains. CDR3 protein sequences are deduplicated, and each keeps its most common genes and DNA. The V and J calls here are based on TCRdb, not the publication. The sample contains approximately 530,000 distinct CDR3 sequences, 16% of them found a single time. The ten largest make up around 19% of the sample.

What the work shows at the level of the full study, not this receptor alone: In cross-validation, a model built on a 13 V-J signature told ophthalmopathy apart from stable hyperthyroidism with 87.88% sensitivity and around 84% specificity, and in testing the same model reached 80%/75%. Sample size was not statistically predetermined, and blinding of investigators to group allocation was not performed. During validation, the model predicted progression to ophthalmopathy a median of approximately 6.5 months ahead of onset, with roughly 65% sensitivity and 72% to 85% specificity. Most expanded thyroid clonotypes (frequency above 0.001) were also detected in blood, suggesting blood repertoires may reflect thyroid immune responses.

V and J are trimmed by 5 bases and 7 bases, and the gene matches miss 4 bases of the junction. The CDR3 covers 12 residues, taking in both the cysteine and the phenylalanine. The CDR3 DNA has 36 bases and is translated from base 1. CDR1 and CDR2, per the germline V gene, are SGDLS and YYNGEE. A patient counted as having stable Graves' hyperthyroidism if no progression to ophthalmopathy occurred over 18 months of follow-up. Hyperthyroidism patients were aged 18 to 65 years and newly diagnosed, with disease duration of less than 2 months. The study excluded patients with uncontrolled infections, other autoimmune diseases, pregnancy or lactation. Diagnoses relied on clinical symptoms, serum thyroxine and TRAb, thyroid ultrasound and orbital computed tomography. PBMCs were separated from approximately 9.9 ml of fresh peripheral blood using Ficoll-Paque density gradient centrifugation. Trizol reagent was used to extract total RNA, and RNA quality was then checked on an Agilent 2100 Bioanalyzer.

The sequence came from a young woman with Graves' hyperthyroidism. This sequence uses TRBV9 and TRBJ1-2; the central 8 bases match TRBD1. The sequencing sample was made of blood. The nucleotides read TGTGCCAGCAGAAGGACAGGGCTTGGCTACACCTTC. Its protein is CASRRTGLGYTF. The entire variable domain, with the stretches around the CDR3 drawn from the reference TRBV9 and TRBJ1-2 proteins, is DSGVTQTPKHLITATGQRVTLRCSPRSGDLSVYWYQQSLDQGLQFLIQYYNGEERAKGNILERFSAQQFPDLHSELNLSSLELGDSALYFCASRRTGLGYTFGSGTRLTVV.